The sequence of this T cell receptor beta chain was determined in a study of CD8 T cells in ankylosing spondylitis. Whole-study findings and limits: Matched ankylosing spondylitis synovial fluid reportedly contained a significantly enriched population of disease-linked clones. Made up of roughly 8 highly homologous variants, a TCR beta motif appeared characteristic of ankylosing spondylitis blood.

Making use of molecular barcodes, quantitative 5'-RACE generated TCR beta libraries. In TCRdb, the 5' RACE reads were re-called with MiXCR into one record per CDR3 protein. The sample consists of 200,000 to 250,000 distinct CDR3 sequences, about a sixth of them appearing once. This clonotype has only a few counts. The antigen is not known. Looked up from germline, CDR1 is SGHRS and CDR2 is YFSETQ. The CDR3 length is 13 residues. Trimming removed 4 bases from V and 6 bases from J, with 11 bases in between. The gene calls are TRBV5-1 and TRBJ2-1, with D tentatively TRBD2 (6 bases). Specimen: blood, either unsorted or a sorted T cell fraction (not recorded which). The TCR was taken from a male donor with ankylosing spondylitis. CDR3 DNA: TGCGCCAGCAGCACGGCGGGGATCAATGAGCAGTTCTTC. This encodes CASSTAGINEQFF.